This T cell receptor (beta chain) was captured in a study of cytomegalovirus exposure and HLA in healthy donors. 60 Vbeta and 13 Jbeta primers were used in PCR. Clones were read by immunoSEQ multiplex PCR, and TCRdb kept only the in-frame ones, dropping some. This sample has some 150,000 clones, with 55% to 80% found just once. This clone was recorded only once. Germline V lookup: CDR1 SGHNT, CDR2 YYREEE (reference sequence). This CDR3 contains 13 residues. Trimming left V 4 bases short and J 3 bases short, with 8 bases between. The clonotype originates from a woman aged 55-70 years in good health and CMV-seropositive. The chain links TRBV5-4 to TRBJ1-5; D not resolved. Sequenced sample: PBMCs. The CDR3 spells CASSQDTNQPQHF. Written as DNA, the CDR3 is TGTGCCAGCAGCCAAGACACCAATCAGCCCCAGCATTTT.